The T cell receptor beta chain described here comes from a study of T cells in Graves' hyperthyroidism and ophthalmopathy. Germline V gives CDR1 SGHAT, CDR2 FQNNGV. The CDR3 runs 14 residues. Trimming stripped 0 bases from V and 15 bases from J, with 18 bases between. This clonotype occurred a few times. TCR beta CDR3 regions were amplified from RNA transcripts. A set of HTBI primers served as the primers for a first-round RT-PCR of the TCR CDR3. TCRdb ran MiXCR on the multiplex PCR reads and lists one entry per CDR3 protein. The repertoire holds approximately 570,000 distinct CDR3 sequences, just under 20% seen once, with less than 55% in the top ten.

Sequencing was done on a sample of blood. The clonotype comes from a man aged 35 to 55 with Graves' ophthalmopathy. This sequence joins TRBV11-2 and TRBJ2-4, with a tentative D call TRBD2 (5 bases). The CDR3: CASSLDGQRPRRYF. The CDR3 DNA is TGTGCCAGCAGCTTAGATGGTCAGCGGCCGCGGAGGTACTTC.